These T cell receptor beta chains were read from a single sample in a study of beta chain features in type 1 diabetes. The table came from immunoSEQ multiplex PCR; TCRdb's copy has only in-frame clones and leaves some out. In the table there are under 200,000 clones, over 7.5% of which are singletons. The specimen sequenced was central memory CD4+ T cells from blood. The source of these receptors is a young man in good health. Each CDR3 is given with its conserved first and last residue. D genes are given only for firm matches. Where a row states a size, it is once, few, many or the class of an expanded clone; other rows omit it.

j_call: TRBJ1-2; v_call: TRBV19; d_call: NA; clone_size: NA; cdr3_nt: TGTGCCAGTAGCACCAATGTTGGCGGCTACACCTTC; cdr3_aa: CASSTNVGGYTF
j_call: TRBJ2-7; v_call: TRBV7-2; d_call: TRBD2; clone_size: NA; cdr3_nt: TGTGCCAGCAGCCCTACTAGCGGACAAGGCTACGAGCAGTACTTC; cdr3_aa: CASSPTSGQGYEQYF
j_call: TRBJ2-3; v_call: TRBV2; d_call: TRBD2; clone_size: many; cdr3_nt: TGTGCCAGCAGGAGAAGCGGGGGGGCAGAAGGTACGCAGTATTTT; cdr3_aa: CASRRSGGAEGTQYF
j_call: TRBJ2-3; v_call: TRBV15; d_call: TRBD1; clone_size: NA; cdr3_nt: TGTGCCACCAGCAGGGACAGGGGTCGAGATACGCAGTATTTT; cdr3_aa: CATSRDRGRDTQYF
j_call: TRBJ1-1; v_call: TRBV6-1; d_call: NA; clone_size: NA; cdr3_nt: TGTGCCAGCAGTCCCTCCGGAGCCTCTGAAGCTTTCTTT; cdr3_aa: CASSPSGASEAFF
j_call: TRBJ1-5; v_call: TRBV29-1; d_call: TRBD1; clone_size: few; cdr3_nt: TGCAGCGTTGAAAGCCGAAATGACAGGGTCGGCCAGCCCCAGCATTTT; cdr3_aa: CSVESRNDRVGQPQHF
j_call: TRBJ2-7; v_call: TRBV5-4; d_call: TRBD1; clone_size: NA; cdr3_nt: TGCGCCAGCAGCCAATACTGGACAGGGGGGTACGAGCAGTACTTC; cdr3_aa: CASSQYWTGGYEQYF
j_call: TRBJ2-3; v_call: TRBV28; d_call: TRBD2; clone_size: NA; cdr3_nt: TGTGCCAGCAGACGCGGACTAGAAGATACGCAGTATTTT; cdr3_aa: CASRRGLEDTQYF
j_call: TRBJ2-1; v_call: TRBV5-8; d_call: TRBD2; clone_size: few; cdr3_nt: TGTGCCAGCAGCCCGGACGGACTAGCGGGGGGTGAGCAGTTCTTC; cdr3_aa: CASSPDGLAGGEQFF
j_call: TRBJ2-7; v_call: TRBV4-3; d_call: TRBD2; clone_size: few; cdr3_nt: TGCGCCAGCAGCCAAGATTTGGGGACTAGGGCTTACGAGCAGTACTTC; cdr3_aa: CASSQDLGTRAYEQYF
j_call: TRBJ2-6; v_call: TRBV5-1; d_call: NA; clone_size: many; cdr3_nt: TGCGCCAGCAGCTTTCGGTCTGGGGCCAACGTCCTGACTTTC; cdr3_aa: CASSFRSGANVLTF
j_call: TRBJ1-2; v_call: TRBV4-3; d_call: TRBD1; clone_size: NA; cdr3_nt: TGCGCCAGCAGCCAACTAGGACAGGGCTCTGGCTACACCTTC; cdr3_aa: CASSQLGQGSGYTF
j_call: TRBJ2-7; v_call: TRBV7-6; d_call: NA; clone_size: few; cdr3_nt: TGTGCCAGCAGTCCGGAGGGGGGGAGAAGCTACTACGAGCAGTACTTC; cdr3_aa: CASSPEGGRSYYEQYF
j_call: TRBJ1-6; v_call: TRBV13; d_call: NA; clone_size: few; cdr3_nt: TGTGCCAGCAGTCCCAATGACAGGCTTTATTCACCCCTCCACTTT; cdr3_aa: CASSPNDRLYSPLHF
j_call: TRBJ2-7; v_call: TRBV7-9; d_call: NA; clone_size: NA; cdr3_nt: TGTGCCAGCAGCTTAGAGCTGGGACATATTTCCTACGAGCAGTACTTC; cdr3_aa: CASSLELGHISYEQYF
j_call: TRBJ2-7; v_call: TRBV9; d_call: NA; clone_size: NA; cdr3_nt: TGTGCCAGCAGCGTAGCCCCCTCGGAGGGCCACGAGCAGTACTTC; cdr3_aa: CASSVAPSEGHEQYF
j_call: TRBJ2-3; v_call: TRBV19; d_call: NA; clone_size: few; cdr3_nt: TGTGCCAGTAGTATAGATCCGACAACAGATACGCAGTATTTT; cdr3_aa: CASSIDPTTDTQYF
j_call: TRBJ1-5; v_call: TRBV7-8; d_call: NA; clone_size: few; cdr3_nt: TGTGCCAGCACCCTGACAGGAAATCAGCCCCAGCATTTT; cdr3_aa: CASTLTGNQPQHF
j_call: TRBJ2-7; v_call: TRBV28; d_call: TRBD2; clone_size: NA; cdr3_nt: TGTGCCAGCAGTCCACTTTTCGGGGGGTTTGAGCAGTACTTC; cdr3_aa: CASSPLFGGFEQYF
j_call: TRBJ1-2; v_call: TRBV15; d_call: TRBD1; clone_size: NA; cdr3_nt: TGTGCCACCAGCAGAGATCGACAGGGGGCTGAAAACTATGGCTACACCTTC; cdr3_aa: CATSRDRQGAENYGYTF